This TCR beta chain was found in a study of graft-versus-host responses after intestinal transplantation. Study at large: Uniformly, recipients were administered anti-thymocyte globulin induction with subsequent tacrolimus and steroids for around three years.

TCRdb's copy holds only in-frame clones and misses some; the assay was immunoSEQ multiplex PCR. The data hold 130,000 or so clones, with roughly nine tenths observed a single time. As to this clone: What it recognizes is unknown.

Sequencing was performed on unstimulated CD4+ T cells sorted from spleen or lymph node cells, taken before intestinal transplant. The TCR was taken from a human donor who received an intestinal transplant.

CDR3 sequence reads: CASSSWASGGNIQYF. The CDR3 region has the DNA TGTGCCAGTAGTTCTTGGGCTAGCGGGGGAAACATTCAGTACTTC. This chain links TRBV19 with TRBJ2-4; 10 bases match TRBD2. Looked up from germline, CDR1 is LNHDA and CDR2 is SQIVND (reference sequence). Unmatched junction bases numbered 7, after V lost 5 bases and J lost 6 bases. There are 15 residues in the CDR3.